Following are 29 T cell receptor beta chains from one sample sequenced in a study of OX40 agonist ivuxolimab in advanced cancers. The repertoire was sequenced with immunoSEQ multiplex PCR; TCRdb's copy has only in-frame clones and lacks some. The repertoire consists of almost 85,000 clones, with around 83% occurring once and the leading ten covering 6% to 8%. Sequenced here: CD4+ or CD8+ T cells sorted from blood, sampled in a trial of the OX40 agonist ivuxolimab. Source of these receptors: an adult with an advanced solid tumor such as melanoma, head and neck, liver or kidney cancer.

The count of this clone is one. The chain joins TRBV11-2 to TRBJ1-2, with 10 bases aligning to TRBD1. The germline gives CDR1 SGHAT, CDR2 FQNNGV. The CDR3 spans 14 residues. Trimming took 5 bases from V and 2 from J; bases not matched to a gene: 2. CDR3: CASSPGQGNYGYTF. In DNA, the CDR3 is TGTGCCAGCAGCCCGGGACAGGGGAACTATGGCTACACCTTC.

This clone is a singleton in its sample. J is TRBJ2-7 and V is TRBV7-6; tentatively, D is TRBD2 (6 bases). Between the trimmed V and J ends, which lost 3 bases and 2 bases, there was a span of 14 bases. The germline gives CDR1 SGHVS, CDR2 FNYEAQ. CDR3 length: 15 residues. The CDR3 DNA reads TGTGCCAGCAGCTTGGGCGGGGACTCCGCCTACGAGCAGTACTTC. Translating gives CASSLGGDSAYEQYF.

The CDR3 here is CASSLRAGNIGELFF. As DNA, the CDR3 is TGTGCCAGCAGCTTAAGGGCAGGGAATATCGGGGAGCTGTTTTTT. This sequence joins TRBV7-3 and TRBJ2-2, with D possibly being TRBD1 (5 bases). Trimming pared 1 base from V and 7 bases from J, leaving 13 bases between. The CDR3 covers 15 residues. The V gene's germline CDR1 is SGHTA and CDR2 FQGTGA.

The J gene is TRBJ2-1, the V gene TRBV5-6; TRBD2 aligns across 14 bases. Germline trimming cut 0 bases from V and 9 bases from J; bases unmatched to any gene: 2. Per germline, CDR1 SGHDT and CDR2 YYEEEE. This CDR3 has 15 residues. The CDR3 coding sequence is TGTGCCAGCAGCTTGGGACTAGCGGGGGGGCCTGAGCAGTTCTTC. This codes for CASSLGLAGGPEQFF.

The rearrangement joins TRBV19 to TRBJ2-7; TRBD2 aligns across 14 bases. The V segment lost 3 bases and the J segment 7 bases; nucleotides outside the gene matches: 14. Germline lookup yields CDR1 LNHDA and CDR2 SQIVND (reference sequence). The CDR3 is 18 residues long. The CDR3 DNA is TGTGCCAGTAGTATCAAGCCACAAGGACTAGCGGGAGGTATTGAGCAGTACTTC. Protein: CASSIKPQGLAGGIEQYF.

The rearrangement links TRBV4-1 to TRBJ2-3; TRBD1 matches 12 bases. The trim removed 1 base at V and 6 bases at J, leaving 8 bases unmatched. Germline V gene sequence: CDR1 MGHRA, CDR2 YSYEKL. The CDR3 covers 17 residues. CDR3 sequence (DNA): TGCGCCAGCAGCCAAGCCGGGACAGGGGGCAGGAGTGATACGCAGTATTTT. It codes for CASSQAGTGGRSDTQYF.

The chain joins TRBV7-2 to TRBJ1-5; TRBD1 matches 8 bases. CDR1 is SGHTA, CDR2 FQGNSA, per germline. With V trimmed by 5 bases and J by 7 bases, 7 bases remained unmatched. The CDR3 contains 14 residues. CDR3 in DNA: TGTGCCAGCAGCCATGACAGGGGAGACCAGCCCCAGCATTTT. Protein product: CASSHDRGDQPQHF.

In DNA, the CDR3 is TGTGCCAGCAGAACCGTAGTTCGGACAGCACTTAACACCGGGGAGCTGTTTTTT. Translation: CASRTVVRTALNTGELFF. The chain joins TRBV27 to TRBJ2-2, with D maybe TRBD1 (6 bases). This CDR3 has 18 residues. The germline V gene has CDR1 MNHEY and CDR2 SMNVEV (reference sequence). The V gene lost 6 bases and the J gene lost 2 bases, with 22 bases spanning the gap.

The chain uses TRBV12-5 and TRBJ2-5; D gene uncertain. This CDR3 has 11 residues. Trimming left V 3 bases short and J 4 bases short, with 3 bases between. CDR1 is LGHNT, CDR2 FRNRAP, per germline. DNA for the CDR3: TGTGCTAGTGGTTTAAGAGAGACCCAGTACTTC. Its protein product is CASGLRETQYF.

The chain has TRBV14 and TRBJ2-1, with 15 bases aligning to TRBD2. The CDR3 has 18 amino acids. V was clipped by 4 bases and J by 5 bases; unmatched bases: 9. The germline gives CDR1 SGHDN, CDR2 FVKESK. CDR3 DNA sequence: TGTGCCAGCAGCCGCCGTTGGACTAGCGGGAGGGCCCACAATGAGCAGTTCTTC. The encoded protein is CASSRRWTSGRAHNEQFF. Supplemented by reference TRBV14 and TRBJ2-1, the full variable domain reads EAGVTQFPSHSVIEKGQTVTLRCDPISGHDNLYWYRRVMGKEIKFLLHFVKESKQDESGMPNNRFLAERTGGTYSTLKVQPAELEDSGVYFCASSRRWTSGRAHNEQFFGPGTRLTVL.

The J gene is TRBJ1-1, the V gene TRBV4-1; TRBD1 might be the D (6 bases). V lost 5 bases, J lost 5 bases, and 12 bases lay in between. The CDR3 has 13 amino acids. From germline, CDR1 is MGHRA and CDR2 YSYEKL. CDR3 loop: CASSNKQGTEAFF. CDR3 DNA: TGCGCCAGCAGCAACAAACAGGGAACTGAAGCTTTCTTT.

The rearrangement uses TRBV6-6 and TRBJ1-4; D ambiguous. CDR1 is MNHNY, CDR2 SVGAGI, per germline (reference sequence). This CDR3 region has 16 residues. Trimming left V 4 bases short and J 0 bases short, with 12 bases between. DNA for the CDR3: TGTGCCAGCAGTTCCCCGGACCGGACAACTAATGAAAAACTGTTTTTT. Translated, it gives CASSSPDRTTNEKLFF.

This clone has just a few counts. The CDR3 DNA is TGTGCCAGCAGTTTTGTTAGGGGCGAGCAGTACTTC. It codes for CASSFVRGEQYF. The V gene is TRBV27, the J gene TRBJ2-7, with a weak D call TRBD1 (5 bases). The CDR3 totals 12 residues. Between the trimmed V and J ends, which lost 3 bases and 6 bases, there was a span of 9 bases. The germline V gene encodes CDR1 MNHEY and CDR2 SMNVEV (reference sequence).

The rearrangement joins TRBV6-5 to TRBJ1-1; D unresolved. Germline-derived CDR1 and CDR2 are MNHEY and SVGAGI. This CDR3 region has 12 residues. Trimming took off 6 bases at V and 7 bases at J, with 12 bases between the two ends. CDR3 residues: CASRREVGEAFF. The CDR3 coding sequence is TGTGCCAGCAGGCGGGAAGTCGGTGAAGCTTTCTTT.

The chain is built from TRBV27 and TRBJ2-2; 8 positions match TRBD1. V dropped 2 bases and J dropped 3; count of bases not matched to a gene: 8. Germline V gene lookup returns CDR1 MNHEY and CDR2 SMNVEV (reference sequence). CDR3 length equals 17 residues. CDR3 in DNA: TGTGCCAGCAGTTTAGGGGACAGGCAAGGGTACACCGGGGAGCTGTTTTTT. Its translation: CASSLGDRQGYTGELFF.

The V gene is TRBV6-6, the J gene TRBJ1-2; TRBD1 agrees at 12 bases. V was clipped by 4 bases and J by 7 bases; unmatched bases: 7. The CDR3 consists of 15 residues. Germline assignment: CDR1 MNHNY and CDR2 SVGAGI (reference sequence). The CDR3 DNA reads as TGTGCCAGCAGTTCCCCCGGGACAGGGGGCAGTGGCTACACCTTC. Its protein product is CASSSPGTGGSGYTF.

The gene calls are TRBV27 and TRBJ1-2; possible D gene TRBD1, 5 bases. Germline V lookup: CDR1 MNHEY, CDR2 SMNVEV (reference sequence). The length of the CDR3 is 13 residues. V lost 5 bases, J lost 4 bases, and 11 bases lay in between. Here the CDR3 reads CASSPREGYGYTF. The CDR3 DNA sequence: TGTGCCAGCAGTCCCAGGGAAGGCTATGGCTACACCTTC.

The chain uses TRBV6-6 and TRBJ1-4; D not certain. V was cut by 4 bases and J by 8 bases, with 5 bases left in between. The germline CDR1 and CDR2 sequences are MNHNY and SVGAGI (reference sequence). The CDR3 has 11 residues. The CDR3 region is CASSWREKLFF. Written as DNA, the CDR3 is TGTGCCAGCAGTTGGAGGGAAAAACTGTTTTTT.

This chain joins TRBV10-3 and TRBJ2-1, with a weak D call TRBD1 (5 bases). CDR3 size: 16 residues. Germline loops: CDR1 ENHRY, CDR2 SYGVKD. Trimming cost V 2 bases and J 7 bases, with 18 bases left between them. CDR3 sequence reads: CAISEPGNGHGNEQFF. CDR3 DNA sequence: TGTGCCATCAGTGAGCCCGGAAACGGACACGGAAATGAGCAGTTCTTC.

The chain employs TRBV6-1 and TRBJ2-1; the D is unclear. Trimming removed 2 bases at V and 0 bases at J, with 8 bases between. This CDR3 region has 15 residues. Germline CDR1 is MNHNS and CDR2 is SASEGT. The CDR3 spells CASSESENSYNEQFF. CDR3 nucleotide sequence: TGTGCCAGCAGTGAATCTGAAAACTCCTACAATGAGCAGTTCTTC.

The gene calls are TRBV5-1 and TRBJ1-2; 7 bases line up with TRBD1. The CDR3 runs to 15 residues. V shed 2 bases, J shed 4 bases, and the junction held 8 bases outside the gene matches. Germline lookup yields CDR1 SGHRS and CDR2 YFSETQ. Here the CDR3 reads CASSFGDRTLYGYTF. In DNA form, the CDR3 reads TGCGCCAGCAGCTTTGGGGACAGAACTCTCTATGGCTACACCTTC.

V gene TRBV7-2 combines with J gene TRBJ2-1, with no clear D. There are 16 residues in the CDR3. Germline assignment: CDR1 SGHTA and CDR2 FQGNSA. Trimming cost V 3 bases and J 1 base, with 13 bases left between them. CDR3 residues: CASSFYPLGSYNEQFF. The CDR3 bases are TGTGCCAGCAGCTTTTACCCCTTGGGATCCTACAATGAGCAGTTCTTC.

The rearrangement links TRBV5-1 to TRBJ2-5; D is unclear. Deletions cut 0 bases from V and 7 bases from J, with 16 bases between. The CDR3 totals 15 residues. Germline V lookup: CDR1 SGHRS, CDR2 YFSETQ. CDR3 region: CASSLDPGSIGTQYF. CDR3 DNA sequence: TGCGCCAGCAGCTTGGACCCGGGTTCGATAGGGACCCAGTACTTC.

The CDR3 region has the DNA TGTGCCAGCAGCCCCCGGGAGAGTTATCAGCCCCAGCATTTT. Translating gives CASSPRESYQPQHF. The J gene is TRBJ1-5, the V gene TRBV7-2; D is ambiguous. V was trimmed by 5 bases and J by 5 bases, leaving 13 bases between them. The CDR3 has 14 residues. CDR1 is SGHTA and CDR2 is FQGNSA in the germline V gene.

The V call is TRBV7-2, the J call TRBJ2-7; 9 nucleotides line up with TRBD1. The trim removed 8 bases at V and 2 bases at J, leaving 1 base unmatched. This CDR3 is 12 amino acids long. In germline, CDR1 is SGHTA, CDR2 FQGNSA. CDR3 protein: CASGTGTYEQYF. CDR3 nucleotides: TGTGCCAGCGGGACAGGGACCTACGAGCAGTACTTC.

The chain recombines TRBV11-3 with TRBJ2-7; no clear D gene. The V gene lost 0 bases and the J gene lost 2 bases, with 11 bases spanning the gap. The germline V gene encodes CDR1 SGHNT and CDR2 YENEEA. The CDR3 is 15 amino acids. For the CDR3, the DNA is TGTGCCAGCAGCTTAGATGGGCAACCCCCCTACGAGCAGTACTTC. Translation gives CASSLDGQPPYEQYF.

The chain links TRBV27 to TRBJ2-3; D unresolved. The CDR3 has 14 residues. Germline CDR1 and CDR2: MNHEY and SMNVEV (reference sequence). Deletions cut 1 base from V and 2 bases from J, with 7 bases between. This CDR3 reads CASSLFRVTDTQYF. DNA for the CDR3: TGTGCCAGCAGTTTATTCCGAGTCACAGATACGCAGTATTTT.

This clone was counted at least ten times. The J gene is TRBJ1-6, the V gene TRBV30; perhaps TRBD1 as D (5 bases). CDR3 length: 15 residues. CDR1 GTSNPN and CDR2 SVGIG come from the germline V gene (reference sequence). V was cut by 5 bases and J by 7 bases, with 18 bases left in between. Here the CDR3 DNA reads TGTGCCTGGGGGACCTGGACCGGGATAAATTCACCCCTCCACTTT. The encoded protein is CAWGTWTGINSPLHF.

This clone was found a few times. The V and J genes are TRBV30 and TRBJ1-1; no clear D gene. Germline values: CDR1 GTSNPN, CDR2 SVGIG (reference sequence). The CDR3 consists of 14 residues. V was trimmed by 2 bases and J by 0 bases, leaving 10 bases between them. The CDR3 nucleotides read TGTGCCTGGAGTACGGGATTCATGAACACTGAAGCTTTCTTT. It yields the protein CAWSTGFMNTEAFF.